This T cell receptor (beta chain) is from a study of cytomegalovirus exposure and HLA in healthy donors. The method was immunoSEQ multiplex PCR; TCRdb's version includes in-frame clones alone and lacks a portion of them. The sample yields some 140,000 clones, approximately 84% seen once. Sequenced: PBMCs. This sequence was found in a man aged 30-40 years in good health and CMV-seropositive.

CDR3 DNA: TGTGCCAGCAGTTACAGACAGACTGAAGCTTTCTTT. Translated: CASSYRQTEAFF. This chain connects TRBV6-5 to TRBJ1-1, with a possible D match to TRBD1 (5 bases). This CDR3 region has 12 residues. V dropped 2 bases and J dropped 5 bases, with 6 bases sitting between them. The germline CDR1 and CDR2 sequences are MNHEY and SVGAGI.